This T cell receptor (beta chain) is from a study of cytomegalovirus exposure and HLA in healthy donors. 60 Vbeta and 13 Jbeta primers were used in PCR. Repertoires were generated with immunoSEQ multiplex PCR, while TCRdb's copy carries only in-frame clones and drops some. The table shows about 120,000 clones, with 55% to 80% occurring only once. The ends lost 6 bases at V and 6 bases at J; junction bases unmatched: 4. The germline CDR1 and CDR2 sequences are MNHEY and SMNVEV (reference sequence). The CDR3 is 15 residues long. This chain uses TRBV27 with TRBJ2-1; 14 bases match TRBD2. The sample consisted of PBMCs. This sequence originates from a woman in her 30s in good health and CMV-seronegative. CDR3 in amino acids: CASSLGLAGVNEQFF. The CDR3, as DNA: TGTGCCAGCAGCCTGGGACTAGCGGGAGTCAATGAGCAGTTCTTC.